What follows are 21 T cell receptor beta chains derived from one specimen sequenced in a study of cytotoxic CD8 clonotypes in ibrutinib-treated CLL. TCRdb keeps only in-frame clones here, not all; method: immunoSEQ multiplex PCR. The data hold more than 25,000 clones, with almost 70% observed a single time. Sequenced material: PBMCs, taken after 24 months of ibrutinib treatment. These receptors were taken from a human donor with chronic lymphocytic leukemia.

The rearrangement joins TRBV7-3 to TRBJ2-3, with D possibly being TRBD1 (5 bases). The germline V and J ends were trimmed by 3 bases and 0 bases, with 10 bases remaining between them. Per the germline V gene, CDR1 is SGHTA and CDR2 is FQGTGA. The length of the CDR3 is 15 residues. The CDR3: CASSFWPGSTDTQYF. The CDR3 coding sequence is TGTGCCAGCAGCTTCTGGCCAGGGAGCACAGATACGCAGTATTTT.

V gene TRBV18 combines with J gene TRBJ2-2; D tentatively reads TRBD1 or TRBD2 (5 bases each). Germline V CDR1 and CDR2: KGHSH, LQKENI. The CDR3 covers 15 residues. V was cut by 3 bases and J by 0 bases, with 8 bases left in between. CDR3 in amino acids: CASSPRGANTGELFF. The CDR3, as DNA: TGTGCCAGCTCACCCCGAGGGGCGAACACCGGGGAGCTGTTTTTT.

This clone occurred a few times. This rearrangement joins TRBV6-1 to TRBJ1-5, with 8 bases aligning to TRBD1. Trimming cost V 7 bases and J 5 bases; bases outside gene matches: 7. Germline lookup yields CDR1 MNHNS and CDR2 SASEGT. CDR3 length: 14 residues. The DNA for the CDR3 is TGTGCCAGCACGGACAGGGCGGCGGATCAGCCCCAGCATTTT. It is translated as CASTDRAADQPQHF.

The CDR3 is CATSRMMDARYGYTF. The CDR3 DNA reads as TGTGCCACCAGCAGAATGATGGACGCCAGATATGGCTACACCTTC. J is TRBJ1-2 and V is TRBV15, with D unresolved. In germline, CDR1 is LNHNV, CDR2 YYDKDF (reference sequence). With 2 bases removed from V and 5 bases from J, the gap between germline ends came to 15 bases. This CDR3 contains 15 residues. Complete variable domain (other parts from reference TRBV15 and TRBJ1-2): DAMVIQNPRYQVTQFGKPVTLSCSQTLNHNVMYWYQQKSSQAPKLLFHYYDKDFNNEADTPDNFQSRRPNTSFCFLDIRSPGLGDTAMYLCATSRMMDARYGYTFGSGTRLTVV.

In this sample, this clone turned up a few times. The chain employs TRBV27 and TRBJ2-1; D may correspond to TRBD1 or TRBD2 (5 bases each). Germline CDR1 MNHEY, CDR2 SMNVEV (reference sequence). The CDR3 is made up of 15 amino acids. V lost 5 bases to trimming and J lost 0 bases, with 11 bases between them. The CDR3 DNA sequence: TGTGCCAGCAGTAGGGACGGAAGCTCCTACAATGAGCAGTTCTTC. Residues: CASSRDGSSYNEQFF.

The J gene is TRBJ2-2, the V gene TRBV19; D call uncertain. CDR3 size: 14 residues. Germline assignment: CDR1 LNHDA and CDR2 SQIVND (reference sequence). V was trimmed by 9 bases and J by 1 base, leaving 12 bases between them. CDR3 sequence reads: CASATPVNTGELFF. DNA of the CDR3: TGTGCCAGCGCGACTCCGGTGAACACCGGGGAGCTGTTTTTT.

This clone turned up a few times. The chain couples TRBV27 to TRBJ1-4, with 11 bases fitting TRBD1. The CDR3 contains 15 residues. With V trimmed by 6 bases and J by 8 bases, 8 bases remained unmatched. The germline gives CDR1 MNHEY, CDR2 SMNVEV (reference sequence). The CDR3, as DNA: TGTGCCAGCAGCACAACGGACAGGGGGCTGGAAAAACTGTTTTTT. Translating gives CASSTTDRGLEKLFF. Full variable domain (missing parts from reference TRBV27 and TRBJ1-4): EAQVTQNPRYLITVTGKKLTVTCSQNMNHEYMSWYRQDPGLGLRQIYYSMNVEVTDKGDVPEGYKVSRKEKRNFPLILESPSPNQTSLYFCASSTTDRGLEKLFFGSGTQLSVL.

This clone was counted a few times. The chain combines TRBV21-1 with TRBJ1-1; TRBD1, the D gene given by the table, was not confirmed from the DNA. TRBV21-1 is a listed pseudogene. CDR3 length: 15 residues. The CDR3 is CASSKGRGHRTEAFF. In nucleotides, the CDR3 is TGTGCCAGCAGCAAAGGTAGGGGGCATAGGACTGAAGCTTTCTTT.

The chain joins TRBV7-9 to TRBJ1-1, with D perhaps TRBD1 (5 bases). CDR1 and CDR2 (germline): SEHNR, FQNEAQ (reference sequence). This CDR3 region has 15 residues. Trimming pared 0 bases from V and 0 bases from J, leaving 8 bases between. CDR3 residues: CASSLAEGLNTEAFF. CDR3 DNA sequence: TGTGCCAGCAGCTTAGCTGAGGGGTTGAACACTGAAGCTTTCTTT.

The rearrangement joins TRBV19 to TRBJ1-3, with D possibly TRBD1 on 5 matching bases. Germline V gene data show CDR1 as LNHDA and CDR2 as SQIVND (reference sequence). Between the trimmed V and J ends, which lost 3 bases and 0 bases, there was a span of 15 bases. This CDR3 spans 17 amino acids. The CDR3 coding sequence is TGTGCCAGTAGTATGCAGGGACTCCGGATCTCTGGAAACACCATATATTTT. Translation: CASSMQGLRISGNTIYF.

This chain links TRBV28 with TRBJ2-7, with D tentatively TRBD2 (6 bases). The V end was cut by 3 bases, the J end by 4 bases, with 13 bases between. CDR1 and CDR2 from the germline V gene are MDHEN and SYDVKM. This CDR3 spans 14 amino acids. The CDR3 reads CASSFGGTQYEQYF. The DNA of the CDR3 is TGTGCCAGCAGTTTTGGAGGGACCCAATACGAGCAGTACTTC.

V and J are TRBV5-6 and TRBJ2-3; no clear D gene. The germline V and J ends were trimmed by 0 bases and 2 bases, with 10 bases remaining between them. This CDR3 has 15 residues. Germline-derived CDR1 and CDR2 are SGHDT and YYEEEE. This CDR3 is CASSLVGPNTDTQYF. CDR3 coding DNA: TGTGCCAGCAGCTTGGTTGGGCCTAACACAGATACGCAGTATTTT.

J is TRBJ1-2 and V is TRBV14; D gene uncertain. The germline V gene encodes CDR1 SGHDN and CDR2 FVKESK. The CDR3 totals 11 residues. V was trimmed by 6 bases and J by 6 bases, leaving 8 bases between them. CDR3 nucleotides: TGTGCCAGCAGTGTCAGTCATGGCTACACCTTC. Amino acids: CASSVSHGYTF.

This chain uses TRBV30 with TRBJ1-5, with TRBD1 matching over 9 bases. V shed 2 bases and J 6 bases; nucleotides not matched to a gene: 2. This CDR3 is built from 13 residues. The germline V gene encodes CDR1 GTSNPN and CDR2 SVGIG (reference sequence). The CDR3 DNA reads TGTGCCTGGAGTACAGGGGGCTTTCAGCCCCAGCATTTT. It is translated as CAWSTGGFQPQHF.

In regard to this clone: Within the sample, other DNA sequences also encode this same CDR3. The chain combines TRBV5-1 with TRBJ2-7, with 8 bases fitting TRBD1. In germline, CDR1 is SGHRS, CDR2 YFSETQ. This CDR3 region has 14 residues. V gave up 0 bases and J gave up 3 bases; unmatched junction bases: 2. CDR3 residues: CASSLDGQGYEQYF. Here the CDR3 DNA reads TGCGCCAGCAGCTTGGATGGACAGGGCTACGAGCAGTACTTC.

This clone appeared a single time. The V gene is TRBV4-1, the J gene TRBJ2-5; 9 bases are a match to TRBD2. Germline loops: CDR1 MGHRA, CDR2 YSYEKL. V was clipped by 4 bases and J by 5 bases; unmatched bases: 5. CDR3 length equals 14 residues. The CDR3 coding sequence is TGCGCCAGCAGCCGCGGGGGGGTGTCGGAGACCCAGTACTTC. As protein: CASSRGGVSETQYF.

The chain employs TRBV10-1 and TRBJ1-1; weak D call: TRBD1 (5 bases). The CDR3 has 15 amino acids. With 5 bases removed from V and 2 bases from J, the gap between germline ends came to 15 bases. The V gene's germline CDR1 is WNHNN and CDR2 SYGVQD (reference sequence). CDR3 bases: TGCGCCAGCAGTCCAGGACAAGGAGTCAACACTGAAGCTTTCTTT. Protein product: CASSPGQGVNTEAFF.

The chain combines TRBV5-1 with TRBJ2-5; TRBD2 matches 8 bases. This CDR3 has 14 amino acids. V shed 4 bases and J 5 bases; nucleotides not matched to a gene: 7. The germline V gene has CDR1 SGHRS and CDR2 YFSETQ. The CDR3 reads CASSRTAGGETQYF. In DNA, the CDR3 is TGCGCCAGCAGCCGAACCGCGGGGGGTGAGACCCAGTACTTC.

This clone was picked up a small number of times. The rearrangement joins TRBV28 to TRBJ1-2, with D tentatively TRBD1 (5 bases). V was clipped by 9 bases and J by 0 bases, with 23 bases between them. Looked up from germline, CDR1 is MDHEN and CDR2 is SYDVKM. The CDR3 has 17 amino acids. The CDR3 nucleotides read TGTGCCAGTCTCGATACGATACAGGAACTTACTAACTATGGCTACACCTTC. It specifies CASLDTIQELTNYGYTF.

The chain joins TRBV4-1 to TRBJ2-4; D unresolved. There are 14 residues in the CDR3. In germline, CDR1 is MGHRA, CDR2 YSYEKL. Trimming shortened V by 1 base and J by 0 bases, and 4 bases separated the two germline ends. The CDR3 nucleotides read TGCGCCAGCAGCCAAGCCCAAGCCAAAAACATTCAGTACTTC. Encoded protein: CASSQAQAKNIQYF.

This chain links TRBV7-3 with TRBJ2-5, with a possible D match to TRBD2 (6 bases). The CDR3 is 16 residues long. Germline V gene data show CDR1 as SGHTA and CDR2 as FQGTGA. Trimming left V 2 bases short and J 4 bases short, with 17 bases between. This CDR3 is CASSLGGSGRGETQYF. CDR3 coding DNA: TGTGCCAGCAGCTTAGGGGGATCAGGGCGGGGAGAGACCCAGTACTTC.